This TCR beta chain was captured by sequencing in a study of shared T cell receptors in the human thymus (dated by TCRdb to the early 2020s). Concerning the study at large: The study examined how self-reactive, shared T-cell receptor alpha chains are generated in the human thymus.

A remark on this clone: Its antigen is unknown. The record has no base qualities; no much larger clone is one base away.

The library was produced with the immunoSEQ multiplex PCR assay. TCRdb carries this immuneACCESS record with in-frame sequences only. Its versions omit some clonotypes, under half of them owing to an unresolved V gene in the studies checked, with the rest unexplained. For this sample the table gives about 540,000 clones, of which around 78% were detected only once. Around 0.013% of the sample lies in the top ten. V is trimmed back by 5 bases and J by 5 bases, and the junction contains 9 bases that no gene match accounts for. The CDR3 runs 14 amino acids, cysteine and phenylalanine included. Only the CDR3 DNA is retained, 42 bases long and in frame from the first base. CDR1 and CDR2, per the germline V gene (reference sequence), are WNHNN and SYGVQD. A further study also used this sample, focusing on human thymus T cells. The second source states: Donors were immunologically healthy infants undergoing open corrective cardiac surgery for congenital heart defects in Finland. Thymus tissue was obtained as surgical resects removed during corrective cardiac surgery. Both the thymic and the peripheral blood repertoires appeared to show biased V and J gene segment usage. According to the related research, thymic TCR repertoires were highly overlapping among unrelated individuals. The study characterized TCR alpha and beta repertoires from fewer than ten infant thymus samples and a few related peripheral blood samples. The infant donors were roughly 7 to 250 days old, and the cohort included roughly six males and two females. Thymocytes were mechanically released from the tissue and were stored as pellets of about 9.5-31 million cells at -70 degrees C. Genomic DNA was extracted from frozen cell pellets with a QIAsymphony instrument. The immunoSEQ multiplex PCR assay was used to amplify the TCRB and TCRAD loci from a standardized amount of quality-controlled genomic DNA. The V(D)J region was spanned by amplicons of a length sufficient to cover the CDR3 and to identify V and J genes. The commercial immunoSEQ service was used to sequence amplicons on an Illumina platform. Primer bias and sequencing errors were corrected as previously described, and TCRAD and TCRB were defined on the basis of the IMGT database. immunoSEQ Analyzer 3.0 and VDJTools were used for repertoire analysis, which covered basic statistics, V/J segment usage, diversity estimates, rarefaction and pairwise overlap. Diversity was estimated using the Chao1, ChaoE, Efron-Thisted, Shannon and inverse Simpson indices, and was also estimated on datasets down-sampled to the size of the smallest sample. Repertoire overlap used strict matching of CDR3 nucleotide sequence, V gene and J gene, with Jaccard-based multidimensional scaling clustering. On average, thymus samples gave 750,000 to 1,000,000 unique TCRB clonotypes, whereas blood samples gave about 84,000.

The TCR originated in a boy less than two years old with a congenital heart defect. Donor details come from another sample of the same person, matched by shared clones. The chain joins TRBV10-1 to TRBJ2-7, and TRBD1 matches 7 of the central bases. The sequencing input was thymocytes. This receptor has the CDR3 CASSPRQGTDEQYF. The DNA sequence is as follows: TGCGCCAGCAGTCCCCGACAGGGTACGGACGAGCAGTACTTC.